Shown below are 5 T cell receptor beta chains from a single sample sequenced in a study of T-cell reconstitution after alpha-beta-depleted transplantation in children. Unique molecular identifiers were incorporated into the prepared TCRbeta library. TCRdb processed the PCR reads anew with MiXCR; each CDR3 protein has one entry. The table has 83,000 or so distinct CDR3 sequences, approximately 8.4% seen once. Material: PBMCs from the stem cell graft donor, obtained from the stem cell graft. The receptor source for this set is a human donor who donated a stem cell graft to a child with congenital amegakaryocytic thrombocytopenia.

This clonotype was counted at least ten times. The chain combines TRBV6-5 with TRBJ1-4; the match to TRBD1 covers 8 bases. The CDR3 is 16 amino acids. Looked up from germline, CDR1 is MNHEY and CDR2 is SVGAGI. After removal of 6 bases from V and 5 bases from J, the junction contained 11 bases not matched to a gene. The CDR3 coding sequence is TGTGCCAGCAGCCCGGGACAGGCCTCTTCCAATGAAAAACTGTTTTTT. Protein: CASSPGQASSNEKLFF.

This clonotype has ten or more counts. This chain links TRBV2 with TRBJ2-5; D is uncertain. Germline V CDR1 and CDR2: SNHLY, FYNNEI. This CDR3 comprises 13 residues. V lost 3 bases to trimming and J lost 1 base, with 6 bases between them. The CDR3 sequence: CASSDSGQETQYF. As DNA, the CDR3 is TGTGCCAGCAGTGACTCAGGCCAAGAGACCCAGTACTTC.

This clonotype has at least ten counts. The chain couples TRBV7-9 to TRBJ1-3; D may be TRBD1 (6 bases). V lost 5 bases, J lost 3 bases, and 14 bases lay in between. CDR1 is SEHNR and CDR2 is FQNEAQ in the germline V gene (reference sequence). CDR3 size: 15 residues. The CDR3 nucleotides read TGTGCCAGCAGCCTCAAGGGGGTTGATGGAAACACCATATATTTT. It yields the protein CASSLKGVDGNTIYF.

The rearrangement uses TRBV28 and TRBJ2-7; D ambiguous. Germline lookup yields CDR1 MDHEN and CDR2 SYDVKM. Trimming stripped 5 bases from V and 3 bases from J, with 5 bases between. This CDR3 contains 11 residues. CDR3 nucleotide sequence: TGTGCCAGCAGTCAGAGCTACGAGCAGTACTTC. Translated: CASSQSYEQYF.

This clonotype was seen ten or more times. The rearrangement uses TRBV5-8 and TRBJ1-2; unclear D gene. Trimming left V 0 bases short and J 8 bases short, with 11 bases between. CDR3 size: 13 residues. Germline-derived CDR1 and CDR2 are SGHTS and YDEGEE. The CDR3 loop is CASSLAGVQGYTF. The CDR3 DNA is TGTGCCAGCAGCTTGGCTGGGGTACAGGGCTACACCTTC.